A single sample is the source of the 30 T cell receptor beta chains below, sequenced in a study of beta chain features in type 1 diabetes. Notes on the study in general: Researchers report that Type 1 diabetes patients had moderately but significantly shorter TCRB CDR3s across all four CD4+ subsets.

These receptors lack a known antigen. Of the isolated RNA, all was reverse transcribed, and so the sequenced material was expressed TCRB transcripts. Method: immunoSEQ multiplex PCR; TCRdb's copy keeps in-frame clones and lacks some. The sample consists of under 200,000 clones, about 9.3% of them appearing once. Sequenced input: central memory CD4+ T cells from blood. The receptors were gathered from a man younger than 40 with type 1 diabetes.

The chain joins TRBV25-1 to TRBJ1-2; TRBD1 matches at 8 bases. The J segment lost 2 bases and the V segment lost 6 bases, leaving 2 bases of the junction unmatched. The CDR3 extends over 13 amino acids. Germline lookup yields CDR1 MGHDK and CDR2 SYGVNS. The CDR3 loop is CASRTGENYGYTF. The CDR3 nucleotides are TGTGCCAGCAGGACAGGGGAGAACTATGGCTACACCTTC.

The chain joins TRBV6-1 to TRBJ2-3, with 7 positions matching TRBD2. CDR3 size: 15 residues. Germline V gives CDR1 MNHNS, CDR2 SASEGT. Unmatched junction bases numbered 8, after V lost 4 bases and J lost 4 bases. The CDR3 region is CASSGGASGSDTQYF. CDR3 DNA sequence: TGTGCCAGCAGTGGAGGGGCTAGCGGATCAGATACGCAGTATTTT.

The chain links TRBV4-2 to TRBJ2-5, with D possibly being TRBD1 (5 bases). Deletions cut 1 base from V and 4 bases from J, with 10 bases between. Germline values: CDR1 LGHNA, CDR2 YNFKEQ. CDR3 length: 14 amino acids. In DNA, the CDR3 is TGTGCCAGCAGCCAAGGAGGTGGGGCAGAGACCCAGTACTTC. Residues: CASSQGGGAETQYF.

The genes are TRBV19 and TRBJ2-7; TRBD2 aligns across 14 bases. Losses at the gene ends were 2 bases for V and 7 bases for J; bases not matched to a gene: 10. Germline CDR1 LNHDA, CDR2 SQIVND (reference sequence). CDR3 length: 17 amino acids. The CDR3 coding sequence is TGTGCCAGTAGTATATCCGGGACTAGCGGGAGCCCCCGGGAGCAGTACTTC. Its translation: CASSISGTSGSPREQYF. Filled out from reference TRBV19 and TRBJ2-7, the complete variable domain reads DGGITQSPKYLFRKEGQNVTLSCEQNLNHDAMYWYRQDPGQGLRLIYYSQIVNDFQKGDIAEGYSVSREKKESFPLTVTSAQKNPTAFYLCASSISGTSGSPREQYFGPGTRLTVT.

This clone was counted only a few times. The chain employs TRBV5-1 and TRBJ1-5; TRBD1 aligns across 7 bases. V lost 4 bases to trimming and J lost 7 bases; unmatched junction nucleotides: 8. The length of the CDR3 is 14 residues. CDR1 and CDR2 (germline): SGHRS, YFSETQ. The CDR3 loop reads CASSPTGVGQPQHF. CDR3 bases: TGCGCCAGCAGCCCAACAGGGGTCGGCCAGCCCCAGCATTTT.

The chain combines TRBV10-3 with TRBJ1-2, with 9 bases that match TRBD1. Germline loops: CDR1 ENHRY, CDR2 SYGVKD. V lost 6 bases to trimming and J lost 6 bases; unmatched junction nucleotides: 8. This CDR3 region has 14 residues. The CDR3 nucleotides are TGTGCCATCAGCCGGGACAGGGACATAGATGGCTACACCTTC. As protein: CAISRDRDIDGYTF.

This clone showed up just a few times. CDR3 protein: CASSPSGRIDNEQFF. The CDR3 DNA reads TGTGCCAGCAGCCCAAGCGGGAGAATTGACAATGAGCAGTTCTTC. The V gene is TRBV11-2, the J gene TRBJ2-1; 8 bases align to TRBD2. Germline CDR1 and CDR2: SGHAT and FQNNGV. The CDR3 contains 15 residues. The J segment lost 5 bases and the V segment lost 5 bases, leaving 8 bases of the junction unmatched. The entire variable domain, with the rest obtained from reference TRBV11-2 and TRBJ2-1, is as follows: EAGVAQSPRYKIIEKRQSVAFWCNPISGHATLYWYQQILGQGPKLLIQFQNNGVVDDSQLPKDRFSAERLKGVDSTLKIQPAKLEDSAVYLCASSPSGRIDNEQFFGPGTRLTVL.

The chain joins TRBV6-6 to TRBJ1-3; D might be TRBD1 (5 bases). CDR1 MNHNY and CDR2 SVGAGI come from the germline V gene (reference sequence). V gave up 2 bases and J gave up 7 bases, with 9 bases separating them. The length of the CDR3 is 13 residues. In DNA form, the CDR3 reads TGTGCCAGCAGTTACAATGGGGGGAACACCATATATTTT. As protein: CASSYNGGNTIYF.

This clone was counted ten times or more. The identical CDR3 is also encoded by other nucleotide sequences in the sample. The chain links TRBV18 to TRBJ2-7; TRBD1 matches 7 bases. The CDR3 runs to 14 residues. CDR1 and CDR2 (germline): KGHSH, LQKENI. V was pared by 3 bases and J by 2 bases, with 4 bases of the junction left unmatched. The CDR3 protein is CASSPRQGTYEQYF. CDR3 nucleotide sequence: TGTGCCAGCTCACCGCGACAGGGCACCTACGAGCAGTACTTC. The variable domain in full, with the rest retrieved from reference TRBV18 and TRBJ2-7, is NAGVMQNPRHLVRRRGQEARLRCSPMKGHSHVYWYRQLPEEGLKFMVYLQKENIIDESGMPKERFSAEFPKEGPSILRIQQVVRGDSAAYFCASSPRQGTYEQYFGPGTRLTVT.

This clone occurred a few times. The rearrangement joins TRBV7-2 to TRBJ2-5; no firm D call. The CDR3 contains 13 residues. From germline, CDR1 is SGHTA and CDR2 FQGNSA. V was trimmed by 5 bases and J by 4 bases, leaving 11 bases between them. CDR3 coding DNA: TGTGCCAGCAGCATCCGAACTTCAGAGACCCAGTACTTC. Its translation is CASSIRTSETQYF.

This clone was observed a handful of times. The chain links TRBV5-1 to TRBJ1-2, with a weak D call TRBD1 (5 bases). The length of the CDR3 is 14 residues. Germline-derived CDR1 and CDR2 are SGHRS and YFSETQ. V dropped 0 bases and J dropped 6 bases, with 12 bases sitting between them. CDR3 protein: CASSLDVPGNGYTF. The CDR3 coding sequence is TGCGCCAGCAGCTTGGATGTACCAGGGAATGGCTACACCTTC.

The chain joins TRBV5-4 to TRBJ2-1, with 11 bases fitting TRBD2. Trimming took 2 bases from V and 7 from J; bases not matched to a gene: 11. Germline V lookup: CDR1 SGHNT, CDR2 YYREEE (reference sequence). The CDR3 has 17 residues. CDR3 residues: CASSLGGASGRSNEQFF. As DNA, the CDR3 is TGTGCCAGCAGCTTAGGAGGCGCTAGCGGGAGGAGTAATGAGCAGTTCTTC.

Concerning this clone: The identical CDR3 is also encoded by other nucleotide sequences in the sample. CDR3 in DNA: TGTGCCAGCAGTCGGGACAGGGGTTACGAGCAGTACTTC. Translated, it gives CASSRDRGYEQYF. This chain connects TRBV6-5 to TRBJ2-7, with 10 bases fitting TRBD1. V shed 5 bases and J 4 bases; nucleotides not matched to a gene: 2. Per the germline V gene, CDR1 is MNHEY and CDR2 is SVGAGI. This CDR3 has 13 residues.

The table lists this clone with a few counts. The J gene is TRBJ2-3, the V gene TRBV7-9; 10 nucleotides line up with TRBD2. The junction had 11 bases not matched to a gene; V was cut back by 5 bases and J by 0 bases. Germline values: CDR1 SEHNR, CDR2 FQNEAQ (reference sequence). The CDR3 contains 18 residues. Here the CDR3 DNA reads TGTGCCAGCAGCACGACTAGCGGGTCAACTACTAGCACAGATACGCAGTATTTT. It is translated as CASSTTSGSTTSTDTQYF.

The gene calls are TRBV11-2 and TRBJ2-7; a weak D match, TRBD2 (5 bases). V was shortened by 5 bases and J by 0 bases, with 14 bases between the two germline ends. This CDR3 has 15 amino acids. CDR1 is SGHAT, CDR2 FQNNGV, per germline. The CDR3 coding sequence is TGTGCCAGCAGCCGAGGCCTAGCCTTCTCCTACGAGCAGTACTTC. As protein: CASSRGLAFSYEQYF.

The chain uses TRBV9 and TRBJ2-1, with D uncertain. Germline lookup yields CDR1 SGDLS and CDR2 YYNGEE. Trimming took 1 base from V and 0 from J, leaving 8 bases between them. The CDR3 extends over 15 amino acids. The CDR3 nucleotides are TGTGCCAGCAGCGTAAGTCTAGACTCCTACAATGAGCAGTTCTTC. Translating gives CASSVSLDSYNEQFF.

The table lists this clone with a few counts. This chain joins TRBV19 and TRBJ2-5, with 8 bases aligning to TRBD2. The CDR3 runs 15 residues. Germline loops: CDR1 LNHDA, CDR2 SQIVND (reference sequence). CDR3 sequence reads: CSNEAASGHQETQYF. The CDR3 DNA reads TGTTCAAATGAGGCGGCTAGCGGGCACCAAGAGACCCAGTACTTC.

This clone was counted between two and nine times. The gene calls are TRBV14 and TRBJ2-2, with unresolved D. Trimming took off 3 bases at V and 5 bases at J, with 4 bases between the two ends. This CDR3 region has 12 residues. Looked up from germline, CDR1 is SGHDN and CDR2 is FVKESK. The DNA of the CDR3 is TGTGCCAGCAGCCATTCTACCGGGGAGCTGTTTTTT. Amino acid sequence: CASSHSTGELFF.

This clone was seen more than once but under ten times. V and J are TRBV7-2 and TRBJ1-2; 9 nucleotides align to TRBD1. Germline values: CDR1 SGHTA, CDR2 FQGNSA. The CDR3 covers 14 residues. V lost 0 bases to trimming and J lost 8 bases; unmatched junction nucleotides: 4. The CDR3, as DNA: TGTGCCAGCAGCTTAGCGCCGACAGGGGGAGGCTACACCTTC. It encodes CASSLAPTGGGYTF.

The CDR3 sequence: CATTMGPDSSEAFF. DNA for the CDR3: TGTGCCACCACTATGGGCCCGGACAGCTCTGAAGCTTTCTTT. The V call is TRBV19, the J call TRBJ1-1; tentatively, D is TRBD1 (6 bases). The CDR3 sequence is 14 residues long. The germline CDR1 and CDR2 sequences are LNHDA and SQIVND (reference sequence). V was trimmed by 10 bases and J by 6 bases, leaving 21 bases between them.

This clone has only a few counts. The V call is TRBV27, the J call TRBJ1-1; no clear D. V lost 4 bases to trimming and J lost 0 bases, with 6 bases between them. CDR3 length: 13 amino acids. CDR1 MNHEY and CDR2 SMNVEV come from the germline V gene (reference sequence). CDR3 amino acids: CASSSQLNTEAFF. The CDR3 DNA is TGTGCCAGCAGTTCCCAGTTGAACACTGAAGCTTTCTTT.

This clone appeared a few times. V and J are TRBV28 and TRBJ1-1; 9 positions match TRBD1. The length of the CDR3 is 15 residues. CDR1 and CDR2 from the germline V gene are MDHEN and SYDVKM. V dropped 2 bases and J dropped 10; count of bases not matched to a gene: 11. The chain's CDR3 is CASSLPGQGSFGAFF. In DNA form, the CDR3 reads TGTGCCAGCAGTTTACCGGGACAGGGTTCTTTCGGAGCTTTCTTT.

The chain recombines TRBV19 with TRBJ1-5, with 9 positions matching TRBD1. Germline-derived CDR1 and CDR2 are LNHDA and SQIVND (reference sequence). J lost 6 bases, V lost 6 bases, and 6 bases had no gene match. The length of the CDR3 is 14 residues. DNA for the CDR3: TGTGCCAGTAGCCGGGGGACAGGGCCTCAGCCCCAGCATTTT. It translates to CASSRGTGPQPQHF.

CDR3 in amino acids: CASTPAGAGTDTQYF. As DNA, the CDR3 is TGTGCCAGCACCCCAGCGGGAGCGGGCACAGATACGCAGTATTTT. V gene TRBV7-2 combines with J gene TRBJ2-3, with TRBD2 matching over 8 bases. This CDR3 comprises 15 residues. V lost 7 bases to trimming and J lost 1 base; unmatched junction nucleotides: 7. Germline V gives CDR1 SGHTA, CDR2 FQGNSA.

CDR3 sequence reads: CASSLESGNTEAFF. The CDR3 nucleotides are TGTGCCAGCAGCTTAGAGTCAGGGAACACTGAAGCTTTCTTT. J is TRBJ1-1 and V is TRBV7-2; D not resolved. V was clipped by 1 base and J by 1 base, with 7 bases between them. Per the germline V gene, CDR1 is SGHTA and CDR2 is FQGNSA. This CDR3 spans 14 amino acids.

This clone appeared a few times. This chain uses TRBV5-1 with TRBJ2-7, with 8 bases that match TRBD2. CDR3 length: 14 amino acids. The V gene end was trimmed by 7 bases and the J gene end by 6 bases; junction bases not matched to a gene: 12. The V gene's germline CDR1 is SGHRS and CDR2 YFSETQ. In DNA form, the CDR3 reads TGCGCCAGCCGGGGGGGGAACCGTGAGGGCGAGCAGTACTTC. Amino acids: CASRGGNREGEQYF.

The rearrangement uses TRBV18 and TRBJ1-5, with D maybe TRBD1 (5 bases). The CDR3 has 16 residues. Trimming left V 3 bases short and J 7 bases short, with 19 bases between. CDR1 and CDR2 (germline): KGHSH, LQKENI. The CDR3 region is CASSPGYQGAGQPQHF. CDR3 sequence (DNA): TGTGCCAGCTCACCCGGATATCAGGGCGCCGGGCAGCCCCAGCATTTT.

A few counts support this clone. This sequence joins TRBV28 and TRBJ2-7; 9 bases are shared with TRBD2. CDR1 MDHEN and CDR2 SYDVKM come from the germline V gene. The CDR3 contains 13 residues. Trimming removed 11 bases from V and 0 bases from J; junction bases left unmatched: 5. For the CDR3, the DNA is TGTGCCGTCCATAGCGGGAGCTCCTACGAGCAGTACTTC. It is translated as CAVHSGSSYEQYF.

This clone was counted a few times. The rearrangement joins TRBV2 to TRBJ1-5; 7 positions match TRBD1. Looked up from germline, CDR1 is SNHLY and CDR2 is FYNNEI. This CDR3 is 12 amino acids long. The V segment lost 8 bases and the J segment 2 bases; nucleotides outside the gene matches: 0. The CDR3 region has the DNA TGTGCCAGCGGACAGGGCAATCAGCCCCAGCATTTT. Its translation is CASGQGNQPQHF.

This clone was observed a few times. V and J are TRBV30 and TRBJ2-7; weak D call: TRBD1 (6 bases). Germline loops: CDR1 GTSNPN, CDR2 SVGIG (reference sequence). The CDR3 contains 15 residues. Deletions cut 0 bases from V and 2 bases from J, with 14 bases between. The CDR3 coding sequence is TGTGCCTGGAGTGTCCACAGGGCGATACCCTACGAGCAGTACTTC. This codes for CAWSVHRAIPYEQYF. Combining the CDR3 with reference TRBV30 and TRBJ2-7 gives the whole variable domain SQTIHQWPATLVQPVGSPLSLECTVEGTSNPNLYWYRQAAGRGLQLLFYSVGIGQISSEVPQNLSASRPQDRQFILSSKKLLLSDSGFYLCAWSVHRAIPYEQYFGPGTRLTVT.